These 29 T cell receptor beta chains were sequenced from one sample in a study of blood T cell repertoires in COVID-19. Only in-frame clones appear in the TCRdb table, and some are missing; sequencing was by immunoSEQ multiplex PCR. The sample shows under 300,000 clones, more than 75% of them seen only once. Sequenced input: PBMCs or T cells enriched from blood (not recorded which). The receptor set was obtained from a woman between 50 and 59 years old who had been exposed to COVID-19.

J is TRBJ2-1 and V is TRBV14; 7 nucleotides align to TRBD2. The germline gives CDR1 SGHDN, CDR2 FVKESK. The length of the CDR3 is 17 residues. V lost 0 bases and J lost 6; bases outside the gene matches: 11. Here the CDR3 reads CASSQEGQGLRANEQFF. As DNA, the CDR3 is TGTGCCAGCAGCCAAGAAGGGCAGGGACTACGGGCCAATGAGCAGTTCTTC.

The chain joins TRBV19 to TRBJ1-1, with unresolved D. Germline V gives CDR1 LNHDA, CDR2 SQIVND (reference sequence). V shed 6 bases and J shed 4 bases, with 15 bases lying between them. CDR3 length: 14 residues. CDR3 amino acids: CASSARGWTTEAFF. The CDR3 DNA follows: TGTGCCAGTAGCGCACGGGGTTGGACCACTGAAGCTTTCTTT.

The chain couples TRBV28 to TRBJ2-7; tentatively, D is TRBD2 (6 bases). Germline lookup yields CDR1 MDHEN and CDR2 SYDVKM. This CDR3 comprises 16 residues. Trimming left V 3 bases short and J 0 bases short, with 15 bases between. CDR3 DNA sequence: TGTGCCAGCAGTTTGGGCGGGATAAGGGCCTCCTACGAGCAGTACTTC. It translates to CASSLGGIRASYEQYF.

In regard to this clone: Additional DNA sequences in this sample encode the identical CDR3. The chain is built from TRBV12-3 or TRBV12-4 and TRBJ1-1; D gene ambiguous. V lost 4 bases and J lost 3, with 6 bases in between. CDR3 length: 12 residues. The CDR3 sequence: CASSSGYTEAFF. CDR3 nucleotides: TGTGCCAGCAGTTCAGGATACACTGAAGCTTTCTTT.

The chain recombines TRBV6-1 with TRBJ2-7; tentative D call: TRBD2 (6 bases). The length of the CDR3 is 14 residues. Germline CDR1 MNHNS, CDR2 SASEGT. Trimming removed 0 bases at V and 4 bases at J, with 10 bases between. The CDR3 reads CASSEAGGPYEQYF. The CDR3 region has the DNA TGTGCCAGCAGTGAAGCGGGAGGACCGTACGAGCAGTACTTC.

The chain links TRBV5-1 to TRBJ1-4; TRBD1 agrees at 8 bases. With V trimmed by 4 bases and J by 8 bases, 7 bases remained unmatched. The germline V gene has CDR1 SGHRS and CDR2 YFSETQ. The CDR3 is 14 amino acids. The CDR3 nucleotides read TGCGCCAGCAGCCCGGACAGGGAAGGAGAAAAACTGTTTTTT. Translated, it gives CASSPDREGEKLFF.

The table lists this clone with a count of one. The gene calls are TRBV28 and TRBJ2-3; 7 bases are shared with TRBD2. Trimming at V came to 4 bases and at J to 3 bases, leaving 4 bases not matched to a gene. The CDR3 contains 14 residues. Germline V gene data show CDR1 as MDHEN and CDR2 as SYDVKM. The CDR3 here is CASSYAGETDTQYF. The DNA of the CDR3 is TGTGCCAGCAGTTATGCGGGGGAAACAGATACGCAGTATTTT.

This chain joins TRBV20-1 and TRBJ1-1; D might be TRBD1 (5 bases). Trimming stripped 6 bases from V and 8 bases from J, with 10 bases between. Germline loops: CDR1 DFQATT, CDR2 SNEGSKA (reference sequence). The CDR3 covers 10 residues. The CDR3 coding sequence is TGCAGTGCCCAGACAGTAGAAGCTTTCTTT. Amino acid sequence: CSAQTVEAFF.

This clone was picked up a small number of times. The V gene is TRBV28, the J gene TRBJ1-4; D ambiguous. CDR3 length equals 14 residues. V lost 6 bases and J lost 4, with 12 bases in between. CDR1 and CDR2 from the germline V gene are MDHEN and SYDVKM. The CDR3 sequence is CASSLIGINEKLFF. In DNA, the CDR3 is TGTGCCAGCAGCCTAATCGGGATTAATGAAAAACTGTTTTTT. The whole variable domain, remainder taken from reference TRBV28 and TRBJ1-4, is DVKVTQSSRYLVKRTGEKVFLECVQDMDHENMFWYRQDPGLGLRLIYFSYDVKMKEKGDIPEGYSVSREKKERFSLILESASTNQTSMYLCASSLIGINEKLFFGSGTQLSVL.

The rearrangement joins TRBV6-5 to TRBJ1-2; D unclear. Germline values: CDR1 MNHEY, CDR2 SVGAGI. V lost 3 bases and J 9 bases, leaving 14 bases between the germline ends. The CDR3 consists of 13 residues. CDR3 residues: CASSYLAPVRYTF. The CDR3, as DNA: TGTGCCAGCAGTTATCTGGCCCCCGTTCGCTACACCTTC.

CDR3 sequence: CASSPKPPRDRGQGSGANVLTF. The DNA for the CDR3 is TGTGCCAGCAGCCCGAAACCCCCTCGGGACAGGGGGCAGGGCTCTGGGGCCAACGTCCTGACTTTC. The V gene is TRBV3-1 (or the pseudogene TRBV3-2), the J gene TRBJ2-6; 12 nucleotides agree with TRBD1. CDR1 and CDR2 (germline): LGHDT, YNNKEL (reference sequence). CDR3 size: 22 residues. With V trimmed by 4 bases and J by 0 bases, 16 bases remained unmatched.

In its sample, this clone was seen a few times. The CDR3, as DNA: TGTGCCACCCACAGGGAGAGCAATCAGCCCCAGCATTTT. It encodes CATHRESNQPQHF. V usage is TRBV28 and J usage is TRBJ1-5; a possible D gene is TRBD1 (6 bases). CDR1 and CDR2 (germline): MDHEN, SYDVKM. The CDR3 contains 13 residues. Trimming left V 10 bases short and J 1 base short, with 11 bases between.

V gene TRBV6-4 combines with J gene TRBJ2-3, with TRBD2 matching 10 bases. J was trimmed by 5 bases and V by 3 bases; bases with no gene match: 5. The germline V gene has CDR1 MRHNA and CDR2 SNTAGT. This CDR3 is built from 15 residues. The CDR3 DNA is TGTGCCAGCAGTGAAAGCGGGGGGGCAAGAGATACGCAGTATTTT. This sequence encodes CASSESGGARDTQYF.

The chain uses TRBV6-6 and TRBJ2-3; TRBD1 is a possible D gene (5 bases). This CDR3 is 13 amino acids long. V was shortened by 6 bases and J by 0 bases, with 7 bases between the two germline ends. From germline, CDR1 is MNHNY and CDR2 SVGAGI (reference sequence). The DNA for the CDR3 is TGTGCCAGCAGGGACAAGAGCACAGATACGCAGTATTTT. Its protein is CASRDKSTDTQYF.

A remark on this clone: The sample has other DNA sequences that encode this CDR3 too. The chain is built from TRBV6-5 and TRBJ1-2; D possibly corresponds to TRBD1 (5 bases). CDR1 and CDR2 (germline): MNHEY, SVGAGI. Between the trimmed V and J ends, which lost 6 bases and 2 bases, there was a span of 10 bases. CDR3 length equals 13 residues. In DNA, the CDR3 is TGTGCCAGCAGGGCGGACACGAACTATGGCTACACCTTC. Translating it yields CASRADTNYGYTF.

CDR3: CASSAGAGEKDTQYF. The CDR3 region has the DNA TGTGCCAGCAGTGCCGGAGCGGGGGAAAAAGATACGCAGTATTTT. V and J are TRBV6-4 and TRBJ2-3; 8 positions agree with TRBD2. J was trimmed by 5 bases and V by 4 bases; bases with no gene match: 8. CDR3 length: 15 amino acids. Germline assignment: CDR1 MRHNA and CDR2 SNTAGT.

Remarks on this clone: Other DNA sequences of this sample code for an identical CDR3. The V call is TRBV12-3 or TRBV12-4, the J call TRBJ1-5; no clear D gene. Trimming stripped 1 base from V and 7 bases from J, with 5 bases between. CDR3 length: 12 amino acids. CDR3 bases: TGTGCCAGCAGTTTAGGAGGGCAGCCCCAGCATTTT. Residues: CASSLGGQPQHF.

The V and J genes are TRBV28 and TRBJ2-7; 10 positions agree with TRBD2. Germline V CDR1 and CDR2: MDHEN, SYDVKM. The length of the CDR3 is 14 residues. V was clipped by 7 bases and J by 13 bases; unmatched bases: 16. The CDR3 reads CASMGGWTSGTPYF. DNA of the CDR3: TGTGCCAGCATGGGGGGGTGGACTAGCGGAACCCCATACTTC.

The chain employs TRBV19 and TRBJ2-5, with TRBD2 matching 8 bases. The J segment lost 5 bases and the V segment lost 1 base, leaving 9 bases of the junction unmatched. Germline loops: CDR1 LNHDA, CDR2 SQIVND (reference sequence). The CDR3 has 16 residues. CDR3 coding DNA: TGTGCCAGTAGTATAGGTGGTGCGGGGGGCGGGGAGACCCAGTACTTC. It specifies CASSIGGAGGGETQYF.

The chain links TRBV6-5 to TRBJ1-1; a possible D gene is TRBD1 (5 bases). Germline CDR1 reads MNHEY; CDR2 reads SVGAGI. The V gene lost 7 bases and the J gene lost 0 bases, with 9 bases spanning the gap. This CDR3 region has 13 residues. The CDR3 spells CASNRGMNTEAFF. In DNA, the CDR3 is TGTGCCAGCAACCGGGGGATGAACACTGAAGCTTTCTTT.

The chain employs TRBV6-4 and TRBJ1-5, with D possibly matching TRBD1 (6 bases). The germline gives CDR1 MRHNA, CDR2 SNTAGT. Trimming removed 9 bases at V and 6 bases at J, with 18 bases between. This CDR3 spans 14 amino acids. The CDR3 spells CARELNRVFQPQHF. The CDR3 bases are TGTGCCAGGGAGCTGAACAGGGTTTTTCAGCCCCAGCATTTT.

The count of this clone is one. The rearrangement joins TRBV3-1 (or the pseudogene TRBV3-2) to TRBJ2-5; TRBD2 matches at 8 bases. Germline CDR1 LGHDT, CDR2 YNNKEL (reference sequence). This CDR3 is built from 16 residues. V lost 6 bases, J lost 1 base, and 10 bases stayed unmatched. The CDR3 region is CASRQTSLAGQETQYF. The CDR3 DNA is TGTGCCAGCAGGCAAACTTCCCTAGCGGGCCAAGAGACCCAGTACTTC.

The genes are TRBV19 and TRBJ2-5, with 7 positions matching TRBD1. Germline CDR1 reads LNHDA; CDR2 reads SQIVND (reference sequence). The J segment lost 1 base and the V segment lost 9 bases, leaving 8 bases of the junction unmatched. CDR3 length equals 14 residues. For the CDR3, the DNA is TGTGCCAGCCGATTTCGGGACAGCCAAGAGACCCAGTACTTC. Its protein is CASRFRDSQETQYF.

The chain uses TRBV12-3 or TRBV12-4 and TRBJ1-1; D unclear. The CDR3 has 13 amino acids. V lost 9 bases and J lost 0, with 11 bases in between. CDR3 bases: TGTGCCAGTGCCTCAGAGGTGAACACTGAAGCTTTCTTT. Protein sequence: CASASEVNTEAFF.

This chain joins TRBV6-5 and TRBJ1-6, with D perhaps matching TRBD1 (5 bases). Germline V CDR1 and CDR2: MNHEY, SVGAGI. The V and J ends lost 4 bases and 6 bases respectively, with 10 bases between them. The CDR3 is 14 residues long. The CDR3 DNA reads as TGTGCCAGCAGTTGGGAGGGGCCTAATTCACCCCTCCACTTT. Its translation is CASSWEGPNSPLHF.

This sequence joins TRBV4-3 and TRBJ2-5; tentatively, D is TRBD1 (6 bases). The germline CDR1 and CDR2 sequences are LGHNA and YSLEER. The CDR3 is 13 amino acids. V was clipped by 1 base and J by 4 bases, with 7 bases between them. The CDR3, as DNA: TGCGCCAGCAGCCAAGGCAGGGGAGAGACCCAGTACTTC. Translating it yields CASSQGRGETQYF.

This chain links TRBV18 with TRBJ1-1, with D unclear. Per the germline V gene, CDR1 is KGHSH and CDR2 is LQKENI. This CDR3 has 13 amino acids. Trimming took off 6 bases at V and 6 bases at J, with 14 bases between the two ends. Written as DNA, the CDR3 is TGTGCCAGCTCCTCCCGCCGGGAGTCTGAAGCTTTCTTT. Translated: CASSSRRESEAFF.

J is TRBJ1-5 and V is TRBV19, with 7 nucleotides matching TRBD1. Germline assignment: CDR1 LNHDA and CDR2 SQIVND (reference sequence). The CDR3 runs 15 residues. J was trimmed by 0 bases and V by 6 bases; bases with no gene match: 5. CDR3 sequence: CASRGTAHSNQPQHF. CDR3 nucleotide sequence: TGTGCCAGTAGGGGGACAGCCCATAGCAATCAGCCCCAGCATTTT.

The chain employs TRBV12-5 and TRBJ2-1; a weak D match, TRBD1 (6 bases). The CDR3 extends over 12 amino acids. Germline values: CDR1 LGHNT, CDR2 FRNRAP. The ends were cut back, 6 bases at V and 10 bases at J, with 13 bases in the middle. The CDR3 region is CASGSGVGEQFF. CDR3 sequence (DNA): TGTGCTAGTGGATCAGGGGTTGGGGAGCAGTTCTTC.